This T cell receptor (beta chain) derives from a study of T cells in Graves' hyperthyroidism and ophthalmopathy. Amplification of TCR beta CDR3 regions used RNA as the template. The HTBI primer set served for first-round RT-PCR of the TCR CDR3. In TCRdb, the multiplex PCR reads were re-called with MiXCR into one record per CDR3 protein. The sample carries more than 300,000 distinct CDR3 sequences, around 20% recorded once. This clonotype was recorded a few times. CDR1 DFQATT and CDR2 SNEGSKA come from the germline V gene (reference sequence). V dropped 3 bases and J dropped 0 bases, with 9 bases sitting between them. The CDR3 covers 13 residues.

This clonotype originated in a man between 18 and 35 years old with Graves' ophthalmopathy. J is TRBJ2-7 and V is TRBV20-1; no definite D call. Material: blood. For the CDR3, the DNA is TGCAGTGCTAGCTATCTGAGCTCCTACGAGCAGTACTTC. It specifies CSASYLSSYEQYF.